Listed below are T cell receptor beta chains from one sample, sequenced in a study of OX40 agonist ivuxolimab in advanced cancers. Profiled with immunoSEQ multiplex PCR; TCRdb holds only in-frame clones, not every one. The sample yields approximately 100,000 clones, 75% to 95% seen once. Sequenced material: CD4+ or CD8+ T cells sorted from blood, taken in a trial of the OX40 agonist ivuxolimab. Every receptor here comes from an adult with an advanced solid tumor such as melanoma, head and neck, liver or kidney cancer. The CDR3 runs from the conserved cysteine through the conserved F or W. The order of the fields is clone size, V gene, D gene, J gene, CDR3 protein, CDR3 DNA. A D gene is named only where the DNA matches it firmly. Size tells how often a clone was seen (once, few, many) or the class of an expanded clone, and some rows leave it out.

abundance: NA; v_gene: TRBV18; d_gene: NA; j_gene: TRBJ1-4; CDR3aa: CASSPQTNEKLFF; CDR3nt: TGTGCCAGCTCTCCACAGACCAATGAAAAACTGTTTTTT
abundance: NA; v_gene: TRBV7-2; d_gene: NA; j_gene: TRBJ2-7; CDR3aa: CASSLPGLIYEQYF; CDR3nt: TGTGCCAGCAGCCTCCCCGGACTTATCTACGAGCAGTACTTC
abundance: NA; v_gene: TRBV6-5; d_gene: NA; j_gene: TRBJ1-1; CDR3aa: CASRTGSNTEAFF; CDR3nt: TGTGCCAGCCGAACGGGCTCGAACACTGAAGCTTTCTTT
abundance: NA; v_gene: TRBV11-2; d_gene: TRBD2; j_gene: TRBJ2-5; CDR3aa: CASSFLPAQRGETQYF; CDR3nt: TGTGCCAGCAGCTTCCTCCCAGCCCAGCGGGGAGAGACCCAGTACTTC
abundance: NA; v_gene: TRBV7-2; d_gene: NA; j_gene: TRBJ1-1; CDR3aa: CASSLGRNTEAFF; CDR3nt: TGTGCCAGCAGCTTAGGGAGGAACACTGAAGCTTTCTTT
abundance: once; v_gene: TRBV27; d_gene: NA; j_gene: TRBJ2-1; CDR3aa: CASSQGVDNEQFF; CDR3nt: TGTGCCAGCAGTCAGGGAGTCGACAATGAGCAGTTCTTC
abundance: once; v_gene: TRBV6-6; d_gene: TRBD1; j_gene: TRBJ2-2; CDR3aa: CASHHGTGRNTGELFF; CDR3nt: TGTGCCAGTCATCACGGGACAGGGAGGAACACCGGGGAGCTGTTTTTT
abundance: NA; v_gene: TRBV9; d_gene: NA; j_gene: TRBJ1-5; CDR3aa: CASSVDGSNQPQHF; CDR3nt: TGTGCCAGCAGCGTTGACGGGAGCAATCAGCCCCAGCATTTT
abundance: once; v_gene: TRBV7-2; d_gene: NA; j_gene: TRBJ1-4; CDR3aa: CASSQGGAGMGKLFF; CDR3nt: TGTGCCAGCAGCCAGGGCGGGGCCGGGATGGGAAAACTGTTTTTT
abundance: NA; v_gene: TRBV28; d_gene: NA; j_gene: TRBJ2-7; CDR3aa: CASSFQGRSRGSSYEQYF; CDR3nt: TGTGCCAGCAGTTTCCAGGGAAGGAGCAGGGGAAGCTCCTACGAGCAGTACTTC
abundance: NA; v_gene: TRBV28; d_gene: NA; j_gene: TRBJ2-2; CDR3aa: CASRTTAGELFF; CDR3nt: TGTGCCAGCCGCACCACGGCCGGGGAGCTGTTTTTT
abundance: NA; v_gene: TRBV14; d_gene: TRBD1; j_gene: TRBJ1-1; CDR3aa: CASSQFPRQGGAFF; CDR3nt: TGTGCCAGCAGCCAATTCCCGCGACAGGGTGGAGCTTTCTTT
abundance: once; v_gene: TRBV4-3; d_gene: TRBD2; j_gene: TRBJ2-3; CDR3aa: CASSLSSTSGRADTQYF; CDR3nt: TGCGCCAGCAGCCTATCTTCGACTAGCGGAAGGGCAGATACGCAGTATTTT
abundance: NA; v_gene: TRBV18; d_gene: NA; j_gene: TRBJ2-7; CDR3aa: CASSPGQSGEQYF; CDR3nt: TGTGCCAGCTCACCAGGACAGTCTGGCGAGCAGTACTTC
abundance: NA; v_gene: TRBV6-1; d_gene: NA; j_gene: TRBJ1-2; CDR3aa: CASSEGRTSYGYTF; CDR3nt: TGTGCCAGCAGTGAAGGCAGAACCTCCTATGGCTACACCTTC
abundance: NA; v_gene: TRBV7-9; d_gene: NA; j_gene: TRBJ2-7; CDR3aa: CASSPSQGLSNEQYF; CDR3nt: TGTGCCAGCAGTCCTTCACAGGGACTTAGCAACGAGCAGTACTTC
abundance: NA; v_gene: TRBV5-1; d_gene: NA; j_gene: TRBJ2-1; CDR3aa: CASSLEGNYNEQFF; CDR3nt: TGCGCCAGCAGCTTGGAGGGTAACTACAATGAGCAGTTCTTC
abundance: NA; v_gene: TRBV7-2; d_gene: NA; j_gene: TRBJ1-2; CDR3aa: CASSLVVGPVGYTF; CDR3nt: TGTGCCAGCAGCTTAGTCGTAGGACCGGTTGGCTACACCTTC
abundance: NA; v_gene: TRBV5-6; d_gene: TRBD2; j_gene: TRBJ2-5; CDR3aa: CASSSLGLAGAETQYF; CDR3nt: TGTGCCAGCAGCTCCCTGGGACTAGCGGGTGCAGAGACCCAGTACTTC
abundance: NA; v_gene: TRBV4-2; d_gene: TRBD1; j_gene: TRBJ1-5; CDR3aa: CASSQVPGQGGADNQPQHF; CDR3nt: TGTGCCAGCAGCCAAGTACCGGGACAGGGAGGAGCGGACAATCAGCCCCAGCATTTT
abundance: NA; v_gene: TRBV14; d_gene: TRBD1; j_gene: TRBJ1-3; CDR3aa: CASSRTGAVSGNTIYF; CDR3nt: TGTGCCAGCAGCCGGACAGGTGCAGTCTCTGGAAACACCATATATTTT
abundance: NA; v_gene: TRBV19; d_gene: TRBD1; j_gene: TRBJ2-1; CDR3aa: CASSIEGQRHNEQFF; CDR3nt: TGTGCCAGTAGTATAGAGGGACAGCGACACAATGAGCAGTTCTTC
abundance: NA; v_gene: TRBV11-2; d_gene: NA; j_gene: TRBJ2-1; CDR3aa: CASTTGTRVNEQFF; CDR3nt: TGTGCCAGCACCACAGGGACAAGAGTTAATGAGCAGTTCTTC
abundance: NA; v_gene: TRBV28; d_gene: TRBD1; j_gene: TRBJ1-2; CDR3aa: CASSTKGAAGGTF; CDR3nt: TGTGCCAGCAGTACAAAGGGGGCGGCTGGGGGCACCTTC
abundance: once; v_gene: TRBV21-1; d_gene: NA; j_gene: TRBJ1-5; CDR3aa: CASSIKQKRIYSNQPQHF; CDR3nt: TGTGCCAGCAGCATTAAACAGAAGAGAATATATAGCAATCAGCCCCAGCATTTT
abundance: NA; v_gene: TRBV9; d_gene: NA; j_gene: TRBJ2-1; CDR3aa: CASSVQDNRGHNEQFF; CDR3nt: TGTGCCAGCAGCGTACAGGACAACCGGGGACACAATGAGCAGTTCTTC
abundance: few; v_gene: TRBV19; d_gene: TRBD1; j_gene: TRBJ1-1; CDR3aa: CASSTTGGITEAFF; CDR3nt: TGTGCCAGTAGTACGACAGGGGGCATCACTGAAGCTTTCTTT
abundance: NA; v_gene: TRBV6-6; d_gene: TRBD1; j_gene: TRBJ2-7; CDR3aa: CASSYGDRGGYEQYF; CDR3nt: TGTGCCAGCAGTTACGGGGACAGGGGCGGATACGAGCAGTACTTC
abundance: NA; v_gene: TRBV28; d_gene: TRBD2; j_gene: TRBJ2-7; CDR3aa: CASSPHTSGSYEQYF; CDR3nt: TGTGCCAGCAGCCCACACACTAGCGGTTCCTACGAGCAGTACTTC
abundance: NA; v_gene: TRBV5-1; d_gene: NA; j_gene: TRBJ2-3; CDR3aa: CASNTGYGTDTQYF; CDR3nt: TGCGCCAGCAACACAGGATATGGCACAGATACGCAGTATTTT